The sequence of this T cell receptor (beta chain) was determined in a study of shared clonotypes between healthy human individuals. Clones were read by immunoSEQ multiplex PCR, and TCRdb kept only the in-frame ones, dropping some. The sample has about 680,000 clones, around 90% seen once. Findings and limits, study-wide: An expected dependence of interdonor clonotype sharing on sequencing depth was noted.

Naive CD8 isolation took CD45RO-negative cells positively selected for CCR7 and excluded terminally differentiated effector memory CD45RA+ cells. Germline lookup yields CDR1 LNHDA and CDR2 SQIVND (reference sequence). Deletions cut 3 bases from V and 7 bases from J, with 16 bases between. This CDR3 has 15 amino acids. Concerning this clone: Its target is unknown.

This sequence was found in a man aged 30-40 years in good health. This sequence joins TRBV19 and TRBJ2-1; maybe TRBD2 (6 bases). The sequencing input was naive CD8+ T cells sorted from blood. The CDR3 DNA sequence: TGTGCCAGTAGTATGGACTACCCACCTCGTAATGAGCAGTTCTTC. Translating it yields CASSMDYPPRNEQFF.